Below are 19 T cell receptor beta chains sequenced from a single sample in a study of blood T cell repertoires in COVID-19 (dated by TCRdb to 2020 to 2021). Library preparation used the immunoSEQ multiplex PCR assay. TCRdb retrieved this table from immuneACCESS and kept in-frame rearrangements only. Not all clones are present; in checked studies, unresolved V genes account for under half, and no reason is known for the remainder. This sample is represented by 350,000 to 400,000 clones; around 87% of them were singletons. The ten largest make up roughly 1.9% of the sample. Sequences were obtained from PBMCs or T cells enriched from blood (not recorded which). Every receptor here comes from a man aged 35 to 55 in a cohort exposed to, infected with or recovered from COVID-19 (not recorded which).

This clone was seen a few times. V gene TRBV5-1 combines with J gene TRBJ2-1; 10 bases are a match to TRBD2. The CDR3 is 16 residues long. Per the germline V gene, CDR1 is SGHRS and CDR2 is YFSETQ. The junction had 10 bases not matched to a gene; V was cut back by 5 bases and J by 5 bases. CDR3 loop: CASSPNSGRVDNEQFF. In DNA, the CDR3 is TGCGCCAGCAGTCCTAACAGCGGGAGGGTTGACAATGAGCAGTTCTTC.

V gene TRBV29-1 combines with J gene TRBJ2-1; a weak D match, TRBD1 (5 bases). This CDR3 has 11 residues. Per germline, CDR1 SQVTM and CDR2 ANQGSEA. Trimming pared 4 bases from V and 8 bases from J, leaving 9 bases between. The CDR3 region has the DNA TGCAGCGTTGCTGGGGCCCATGAGCAGTTCTTC. Amino acid sequence: CSVAGAHEQFF.

This clone was found once. The chain recombines TRBV7-2 with TRBJ1-6, with TRBD1 identical over 7 bases. V was pared by 5 bases and J by 7 bases, with 11 bases of the junction left unmatched. The V gene's germline CDR1 is SGHTA and CDR2 FQGNSA. The CDR3 spans 16 residues. The CDR3 reads CASSGSGTALNSPLHF. The CDR3 DNA follows: TGTGCCAGCAGCGGATCCGGGACAGCACTGAATTCACCCCTCCACTTT.

This clone has only one observation. The rearrangement joins TRBV20-1 to TRBJ2-5; 7 nucleotides match TRBD1. The CDR3 has 11 residues. Germline V gene data show CDR1 as DFQATT and CDR2 as SNEGSKA (reference sequence). V trimming: 0 bases; J trimming: 9 bases; junction bases outside the gene matches: 1. CDR3 amino acids: CSARDGQAQYF. Here the CDR3 DNA reads TGCAGTGCTAGAGATGGACAGGCCCAGTACTTC.

V usage is TRBV9 and J usage is TRBJ2-2; a possible D gene is TRBD1 (7 bases). CDR3 length equals 16 residues. The V end lost 3 bases, the J end lost 5 bases, and 17 bases lay between the germline ends. Germline V gene data show CDR1 as SGDLS and CDR2 as YYNGEE. Written as DNA, the CDR3 is TGTGCCAGCAGCGCCCAATCAGGGGGGACGACCGGGGAGCTGTTTTTT. As protein: CASSAQSGGTTGELFF.

The V call is TRBV27, the J call TRBJ2-2; 9 bases line up with TRBD2. The CDR3 runs to 15 residues. The V segment lost 6 bases and the J segment 2 bases; nucleotides outside the gene matches: 4. Looked up from germline, CDR1 is MNHEY and CDR2 is SMNVEV (reference sequence). CDR3 region: CASSSSGRNTGELFF. CDR3 in DNA: TGTGCCAGCAGCAGTAGCGGGAGAAACACCGGGGAGCTGTTTTTT.

The chain combines TRBV12-5 with TRBJ1-1; D is undetermined. Germline assignment: CDR1 LGHNT and CDR2 FRNRAP. V lost 6 bases and J 1 base, leaving 9 bases between the germline ends. The CDR3 runs to 13 residues. CDR3 DNA: TGTGCTAGTGGCATAGACAAGAACACTGAAGCTTTCTTT. It is translated as CASGIDKNTEAFF.

V gene TRBV2 combines with J gene TRBJ2-2; 9 bases line up with TRBD1. V was clipped by 8 bases and J by 0 bases; unmatched bases: 7. This CDR3 region has 16 residues. CDR1 is SNHLY, CDR2 FYNNEI, per germline. CDR3 amino acids: CASGQGSSSNTGELFF. CDR3 in DNA: TGTGCCAGCGGACAGGGGTCTAGTTCGAACACCGGGGAGCTGTTTTTT.

The rearrangement joins TRBV2 to TRBJ2-3, with 11 bases fitting TRBD2. CDR1 SNHLY and CDR2 FYNNEI come from the germline V gene. The V and J ends lost 9 bases and 5 bases, in that order; junction bases with no gene match: 7. This CDR3 is 14 amino acids long. The CDR3 region has the DNA TGTGCCAGTGCCACTAGCGGGAGTCGAGATACGCAGTATTTT. Translated, it gives CASATSGSRDTQYF.

The chain uses TRBV30 and TRBJ2-1, with 9 bases matching TRBD2. Trimming removed 4 bases from V and 2 bases from J; junction bases left unmatched: 6. CDR1 GTSNPN and CDR2 SVGIG come from the germline V gene (reference sequence). The CDR3 is 15 residues long. The CDR3 region is CAWTLAGVAYNEQFF. The CDR3 DNA sequence: TGTGCCTGGACTTTAGCGGGAGTGGCCTACAATGAGCAGTTCTTC.

The rearrangement links TRBV28 to TRBJ1-6; 9 bases map to TRBD1. The CDR3 has 15 residues. The V gene's germline CDR1 is MDHEN and CDR2 SYDVKM. The junction had 4 bases not matched to a gene; V was cut back by 3 bases and J by 7 bases. CDR3 bases: TGTGCCAGCAGTTTGGACAGGGGCTGGAATTCACCCCTCCACTTT. Translating it yields CASSLDRGWNSPLHF.

The V gene is TRBV24-1, the J gene TRBJ2-6; D remains unclear. CDR1 is KGHDR and CDR2 is SFDVKD in the germline V gene. The CDR3 is made up of 16 amino acids. V lost 1 base, J lost 0 bases, and 6 bases lay in between. As DNA, the CDR3 is TGTGCCACCAGTGATTTTAATCCCTCTGGGGCCAACGTCCTGACTTTC. Translated: CATSDFNPSGANVLTF.

The rearrangement links TRBV5-1 to TRBJ1-4; 7 bases agree with TRBD1. The CDR3 is 15 amino acids. Germline CDR1 reads SGHRS; CDR2 reads YFSETQ. V was clipped by 4 bases and J by 7 bases; unmatched bases: 10. The CDR3 DNA is TGCGCCAGCAGCGGAAACAGGGGACTGGGTGAAAAACTGTTTTTT. It translates to CASSGNRGLGEKLFF.

Only one count was recorded for this clone. The chain has TRBV29-1 and TRBJ2-7, with TRBD2 matching 9 bases. V shed 0 bases, J shed 2 bases, and the junction held 2 bases outside the gene matches. Germline CDR1 SQVTM, CDR2 ANQGSEA. The CDR3 covers 14 residues. CDR3 DNA: TGCAGCGTTGAAGAGGCGGGAGGGGCCTACGAGCAGTACTTC. Translation gives CSVEEAGGAYEQYF.

This clone appeared a single time. The V and J genes are TRBV2 and TRBJ1-1; maybe TRBD1 (6 bases). The CDR3 is made up of 14 amino acids. V was clipped by 4 bases and J by 4 bases, with 13 bases between them. Germline values: CDR1 SNHLY, CDR2 FYNNEI. The CDR3 bases are TGTGCCAGCAGTGGAGCGGGGGCGGGCACTGAAGCTTTCTTT. Its protein is CASSGAGAGTEAFF.

This chain links TRBV5-1 with TRBJ2-1, with a weak D call TRBD2 (5 bases). CDR3 length: 15 amino acids. Germline-derived CDR1 and CDR2 are SGHRS and YFSETQ. Trimming left V 5 bases short and J 0 bases short, with 12 bases between. CDR3 region: CASRQDGSSYNEQFF. CDR3 DNA: TGCGCCAGCAGGCAAGATGGGAGCTCCTACAATGAGCAGTTCTTC.

This rearrangement joins TRBV7-6 to TRBJ1-5; D ambiguous. Between the trimmed V and J ends, which lost 1 base and 3 bases, there was a span of 4 bases. This CDR3 is 13 amino acids long. Germline V gives CDR1 SGHVS, CDR2 FNYEAQ. Here the CDR3 reads CASSLDTNQPQHF. DNA of the CDR3: TGTGCCAGCAGCTTAGACACCAATCAGCCCCAGCATTTT.

The V call is TRBV13, the J call TRBJ2-1; a possible D gene is TRBD1 (6 bases). V was clipped by 5 bases and J by 0 bases, with 11 bases between them. CDR1 and CDR2 (germline): PRHDT, FYEKMQ (reference sequence). The CDR3 is made up of 15 amino acids. The chain's CDR3 is CASSPQGSSYNEQFF. The CDR3 region has the DNA TGTGCCAGCAGCCCACAGGGTAGCTCCTACAATGAGCAGTTCTTC.

This clone was seen a handful of times. V and J are TRBV9 and TRBJ2-1; 7 bases align to TRBD1. Germline CDR1 reads SGDLS; CDR2 reads YYNGEE. CDR3 length equals 18 residues. The trim removed 0 bases at V and 0 bases at J, leaving 9 bases unmatched. The CDR3 here is CASSVELGQPSSYNEQFF. CDR3 nucleotides: TGTGCCAGCAGCGTAGAGCTGGGACAGCCGAGCTCCTACAATGAGCAGTTCTTC.